A selection of T cell receptor beta chains follows, all from one sample in a study of graft-versus-host responses after intestinal transplantation. The antigens these receptors bind are not known. Data came from immunoSEQ multiplex PCR; TCRdb stores just in-frame clones and leaves some out. The top ten hold roughly 0.18% of the sample, which has tens of thousands of clones, about 94% seen once. This specimen was unstimulated CD4+ T cells sorted from spleen or lymph node cells, taken before transplant. All receptors come from a human donor who was the organ donor for an intestinal transplant. Each CDR3 is given with its conserved first and last residue. The D gene is left open where the match is weak. Clone size is given for some rows only: seen once, a few or many times, or a class if the clone is expanded.

V	D	J	size	CDR3	DNA
TRBV7-9	-	TRBJ1-1	-	CASSFGHLNTEAFF	TGTGCCAGCAGCTTCGGACATCTGAACACTGAAGCTTTCTTT
TRBV30	TRBD1	TRBJ2-7	once	CAWSGTGGYEQYF	TGTGCCTGGAGTGGGACAGGGGGATACGAGCAGTACTTC
TRBV7-9	-	TRBJ1-1	-	CASSLGGVGLNTEAFF	TGTGCCAGCAGCCTAGGCGGTGTAGGGCTGAACACTGAAGCTTTCTTT
TRBV4-1	TRBD1	TRBJ2-7	once	CASSPDRVPHEQYF	TGCGCCAGCAGCCCTGACAGGGTCCCCCACGAGCAGTACTTC
TRBV7-3	TRBD2	TRBJ2-1	-	CASSLNSGGASLFF	TGTGCCAGCAGCTTGAATAGCGGGGGGGCCTCTCTGTTCTTC
TRBV5-8	-	TRBJ1-2	-	CASSIHNYGYTF	TGTGCCAGCAGCATACACAACTATGGCTACACCTTC
TRBV19	-	TRBJ1-1	-	CASSSVGGNTEAFF	TGTGCCAGTAGTTCGGTGGGGGGAAACACTGAAGCTTTCTTT
TRBV6-1	-	TRBJ1-5	-	CASSARQALSNQPQHF	TGTGCCAGCAGTGCCCGACAGGCTTTAAGCAATCAGCCCCAGCATTTT
TRBV7-2	TRBD1	TRBJ1-5	-	CASSPRQGDVNQPQHF	TGTGCCAGCAGCCCTCGACAGGGGGATGTGAATCAGCCCCAGCATTTT
TRBV6-1	-	TRBJ2-1	-	CASSENPLRGRDNEQFF	TGTGCCAGCAGTGAAAATCCCCTCCGGGGGCGGGACAATGAGCAGTTCTTC
TRBV5-4	TRBD2	TRBJ2-1	-	CASSGGDGSYNEQFF	TGTGCCAGCAGCGGGGGGGACGGCTCCTACAATGAGCAGTTCTTC
TRBV10-3	-	TRBJ2-7	-	CAISAGTQVVYEQYF	TGTGCCATCAGTGCCGGGACTCAAGTGGTCTACGAGCAGTACTTC
TRBV7-9	-	TRBJ1-6	-	CASSLEQVNSPLHF	TGTGCCAGCAGCTTAGAACAGGTTAATTCACCCCTCCACTTT
TRBV6-5	TRBD1	TRBJ2-1	-	CASSGTGKFNEQFF	TGTGCCAGCAGCGGGACAGGGAAATTCAATGAGCAGTTCTTC
TRBV5-4	TRBD2	TRBJ2-1	-	CASSLDLAGGLNEQFF	TGTGCCAGCAGCTTGGATCTAGCGGGGGGCCTCAATGAGCAGTTCTTC
TRBV28	TRBD1	TRBJ1-5	-	CASSLLSGTGRTSQHF	TGTGCCAGCAGTTTACTTTCCGGGACAGGCCGAACGTCCCAGCATTTT
TRBV18	-	TRBJ2-7	-	CASSPVIGPDEQYF	TGTGCCAGCTCACCTGTCATTGGCCCGGACGAGCAGTACTTC
TRBV5-1	TRBD1	TRBJ2-7	-	CASSRDRGDLEQYF	TGCGCCAGCTCCCGGGACAGGGGGGATCTCGAGCAGTACTTC
TRBV7-3	-	TRBJ1-1	once	CASSFLGRSATEAFF	TGTGCCAGCAGCTTTCTCGGCAGGTCCGCCACTGAAGCTTTCTTT
TRBV30	-	TRBJ1-2	-	CAWTKGVAVILRPSLSGYTF	TGTGCCTGGACTAAGGGGGTGGCGGTGATATTGCGTCCGTCGTTAAGTGGCTACACCTTC
TRBV4-3	-	TRBJ1-2	-	CASSQTTSGVYGYTF	TGCGCCAGCAGCCAAACCACGTCGGGGGTCTATGGCTACACCTTC
TRBV6-1	TRBD1	TRBJ2-7	-	CASSARTGNYEQYF	TGTGCCAGCAGTGCCAGGACAGGGAACTACGAGCAGTACTTC
TRBV6-4	TRBD1	TRBJ1-1	-	CASRREGQGSTEAFF	TGTGCCAGCAGGAGGGAGGGACAGGGGTCCACTGAAGCTTTCTTT
TRBV5-7	-	TRBJ2-7	-	CASSLNDAGSHEQYF	TGTGCCAGCAGCTTGAATGACGCGGGGTCCCACGAGCAGTACTTC
TRBV9	TRBD2	TRBJ2-3	once	CASSVAESGGVNTQYF	TGTGCCAGCAGCGTAGCTGAAAGCGGGGGGGTCAATACGCAGTATTTT
TRBV18	TRBD1	TRBJ2-1	-	CASSKGDEQGKFF	TGTGCCAGCTCAAAGGGCGACGAACAGGGGAAGTTCTTC
TRBV13	-	TRBJ1-2	-	CASSFGSYGYTF	TGTGCCAGCAGCTTTGGGTCCTATGGCTACACCTTC
TRBV7-8	-	TRBJ1-6	-	CASSLAGLSSPLHF	TGTGCCAGCAGCTTAGCAGGGCTGAGTTCACCCCTCCACTTT
TRBV6-5	TRBD1	TRBJ1-3	once	CASRRDRGAGSTIYF	TGTGCCAGCAGGCGCGACAGGGGAGCGGGAAGCACCATATATTTT
TRBV4-1	-	TRBJ1-5	-	CASSQDPWTDYQPQHF	TGCGCCAGCAGCCAAGATCCTTGGACAGACTATCAGCCCCAGCATTTT
TRBV25-1	-	TRBJ2-2	-	CASSDSGRDTGELFF	TGTGCCAGCAGTGACTCAGGACGGGACACCGGGGAGCTGTTTTTT
TRBV29-1	-	TRBJ2-3	-	CSVVGYTDTQYF	TGCAGCGTTGTGGGATACACAGATACGCAGTATTTT
TRBV7-2	-	TRBJ1-1	once	CASSVTGSGNTEAFF	TGTGCCAGCAGCGTGACGGGTTCGGGGAACACTGAAGCTTTCTTT